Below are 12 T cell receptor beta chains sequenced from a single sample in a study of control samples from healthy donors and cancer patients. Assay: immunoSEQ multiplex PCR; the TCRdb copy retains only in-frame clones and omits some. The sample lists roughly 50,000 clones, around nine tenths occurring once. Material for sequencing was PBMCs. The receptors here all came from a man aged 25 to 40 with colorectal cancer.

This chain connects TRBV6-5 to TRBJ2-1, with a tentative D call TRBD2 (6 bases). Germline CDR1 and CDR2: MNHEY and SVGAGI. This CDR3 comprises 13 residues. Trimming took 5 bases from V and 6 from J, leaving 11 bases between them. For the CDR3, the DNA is TGTGCCAGCAGTCCAAGGGGAGGCAATGAGCAGTTCTTC. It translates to CASSPRGGNEQFF.

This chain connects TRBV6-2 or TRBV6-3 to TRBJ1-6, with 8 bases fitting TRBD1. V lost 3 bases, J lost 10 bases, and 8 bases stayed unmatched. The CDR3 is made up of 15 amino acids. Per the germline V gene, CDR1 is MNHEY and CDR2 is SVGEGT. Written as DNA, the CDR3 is TGTGCCAGCAGTTATTTCGGGACAGGTTCCTCACCCCTCCACTTT. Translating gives CASSYFGTGSSPLHF.

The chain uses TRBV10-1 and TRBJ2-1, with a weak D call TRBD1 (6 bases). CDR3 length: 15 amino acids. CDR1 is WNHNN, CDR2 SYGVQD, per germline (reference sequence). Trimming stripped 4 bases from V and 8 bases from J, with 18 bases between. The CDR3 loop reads CASSGDGTFGDEQFF. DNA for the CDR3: TGCGCCAGCAGTGGGGACGGGACATTCGGCGATGAGCAGTTCTTC.

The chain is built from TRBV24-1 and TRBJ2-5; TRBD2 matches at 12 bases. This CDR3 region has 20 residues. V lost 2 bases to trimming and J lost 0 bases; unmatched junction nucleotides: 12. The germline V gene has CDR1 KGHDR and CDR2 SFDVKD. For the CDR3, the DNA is TGTGCCACCAGTGATTGGGAACTAGCGGGGGGTCTTGGTTACCAAGAGACCCAGTACTTC. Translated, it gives CATSDWELAGGLGYQETQYF.

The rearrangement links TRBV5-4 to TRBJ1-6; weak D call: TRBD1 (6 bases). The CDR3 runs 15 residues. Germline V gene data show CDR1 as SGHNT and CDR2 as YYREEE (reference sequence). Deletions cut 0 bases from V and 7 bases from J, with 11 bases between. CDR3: CASSLDRVKNSPLHF. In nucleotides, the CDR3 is TGTGCCAGCAGCTTGGACAGGGTAAAAAATTCACCCCTCCACTTT.

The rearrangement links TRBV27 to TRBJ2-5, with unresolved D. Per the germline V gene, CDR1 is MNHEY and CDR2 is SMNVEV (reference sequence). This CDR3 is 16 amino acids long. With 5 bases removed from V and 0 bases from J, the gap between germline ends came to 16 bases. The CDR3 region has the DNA TGTGCCAGCAGTCCCCTATATCGGGCGTACCAAGAGACCCAGTACTTC. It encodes CASSPLYRAYQETQYF.

CDR3 protein: CATDRGSSGANVLTF. The DNA for the CDR3 is TGTGCCACCGACAGGGGGAGCTCTGGGGCCAACGTCCTGACTTTC. The chain has TRBV2 and TRBJ2-6; 9 nucleotides agree with TRBD1. CDR1 SNHLY and CDR2 FYNNEI come from the germline V gene. V lost 10 bases, J lost 0 bases, and 4 bases stayed unmatched. The CDR3 runs 15 residues.

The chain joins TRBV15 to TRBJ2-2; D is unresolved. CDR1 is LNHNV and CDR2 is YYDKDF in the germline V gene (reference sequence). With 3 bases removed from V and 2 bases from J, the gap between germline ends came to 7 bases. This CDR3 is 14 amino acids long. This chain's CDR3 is CATSSPLNTGELFF. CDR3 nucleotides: TGTGCCACCAGCAGCCCACTAAACACCGGGGAGCTGTTTTTT.

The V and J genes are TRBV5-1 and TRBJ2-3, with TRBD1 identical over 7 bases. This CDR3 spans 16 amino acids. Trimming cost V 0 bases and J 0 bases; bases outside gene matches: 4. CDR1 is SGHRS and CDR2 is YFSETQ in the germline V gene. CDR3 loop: CASSLVAGGSTDTQYF. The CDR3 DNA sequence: TGCGCCAGCAGCTTGGTCGCAGGGGGTAGCACAGATACGCAGTATTTT.

The CDR3 sequence is CASGIGTGELFF. CDR3 DNA sequence: TGTGCCAGCGGGATAGGGACCGGGGAGCTGTTTTTT. The V gene is TRBV6-5, the J gene TRBJ2-2, with D unclear. Trimming cost V 8 bases and J 5 bases, with 9 bases left between them. This CDR3 has 12 residues. Germline V gene data show CDR1 as MNHEY and CDR2 as SVGAGI.

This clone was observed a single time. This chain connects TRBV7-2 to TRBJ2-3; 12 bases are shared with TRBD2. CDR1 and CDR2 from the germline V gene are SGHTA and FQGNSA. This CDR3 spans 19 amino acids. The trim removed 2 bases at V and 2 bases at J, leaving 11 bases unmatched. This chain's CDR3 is CASSLRGLAGPLVTDTQYF. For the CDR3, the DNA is TGTGCCAGCAGCTTAAGGGGACTAGCGGGCCCCCTGGTCACAGATACGCAGTATTTT.

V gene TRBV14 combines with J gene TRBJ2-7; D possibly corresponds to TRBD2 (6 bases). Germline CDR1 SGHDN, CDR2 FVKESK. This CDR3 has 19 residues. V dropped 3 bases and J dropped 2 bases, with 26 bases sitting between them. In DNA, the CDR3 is TGTGCCAGCAGCCAGTACCTCGGGGGTGGCAGTTTGCTTGCCTACGAGCAGTACTTC. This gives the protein CASSQYLGGGSLLAYEQYF.